The entry below describes one T cell receptor (beta chain). Its matching antigen is unknown. This sample was included in a study of blood T cells in healthy people across ages. Study observations and caveats: A roughly linear fall in TCR beta diversity per million T cells was seen with increasing age. Naive T cell percentage showed a strong correlation with the diversity of TCR beta.

Alongside a J-beta primer mix, a sample-barcoded 5' primer served in a second PCR lasting about 7 to 12 cycles. TCRdb re-called the 5' RACE reads with MiXCR, one entry per CDR3 protein. The sample shows fewer than 750,000 distinct CDR3 sequences, about 51% of them seen only once. Sequencing input: blood. The TCR comes from a woman at least 80 years old in good health.

The CDR3 protein is CASTGGPDYNEQYF. The CDR3 DNA reads TGTGCCAGCACGGGCGGCCCGGATTACAATGAGCAGTACTTC. This rearrangement joins TRBV6-2 or TRBV6-3 to TRBJ2-7, with no clear D. Trimming cost V 7 bases and J 7 bases, with 20 bases left between them. The germline V gene encodes CDR1 MNHEY and CDR2 SVGEGT. The CDR3 loop spans 14 amino acids.